Each of the 23 T cell receptor beta chains below was sequenced from the same sample in a study of shared clonotypes between healthy human individuals. Method: immunoSEQ multiplex PCR; TCRdb's copy keeps in-frame clones and lacks some. The top ten clones hold over 0.8% of a sample with about 1.1 million clones, approximately 75% of them seen once. Sample: memory CD4+ T cells from PBMCs. Subset indicated: CD45RA-negative fraction. The receptors come from a man younger than 30 in good health. Some clones in this sample may be carry-over from other donors' samples.

In the case of this clone: Other DNA sequences from this sample encode an identical CDR3 as well. CDR3 residues: CASSFDRAGNTIYF. The CDR3 DNA follows: TGCGCCAGCAGCTTCGATCGTGCTGGAAACACCATATATTTT. The chain uses TRBV5-1 and TRBJ1-3; D unclear. There are 14 residues in the CDR3. The germline CDR1 and CDR2 sequences are SGHRS and YFSETQ. Trimming left V 2 bases short and J 2 bases short, with 8 bases between.

V is TRBV7-6 and J is TRBJ2-5, with D unresolved. Germline CDR1 SGHVS, CDR2 FNYEAQ. The ends were cut back, 5 bases at V and 1 base at J, with 8 bases in the middle. The CDR3 runs 13 residues. CDR3 sequence (DNA): TGTGCCAGCAGCAAAAACCTCCAAGAGACCCAGTACTTC. It is translated as CASSKNLQETQYF.

V gene TRBV2 combines with J gene TRBJ1-2; D unresolved. V lost 4 bases and J lost 2, with 8 bases in between. Germline loops: CDR1 SNHLY, CDR2 FYNNEI. The CDR3 has 13 amino acids. This CDR3 is CASSVMSNYGYTF. CDR3 bases: TGTGCCAGCAGTGTTATGTCAAACTATGGCTACACCTTC.

Concerning this clone itself: Other DNA sequences in the same sample also yield this CDR3. The chain uses TRBV18 and TRBJ1-1; possible D gene TRBD1, 5 bases. Trimming shortened V by 2 bases and J by 3 bases, and 7 bases separated the two germline ends. CDR1 and CDR2 from the germline V gene are KGHSH and LQKENI. The CDR3 has 13 amino acids. CDR3 DNA sequence: TGTGCCAGCTCACCAGGGGGGGACACTGAAGCTTTCTTT. It is translated as CASSPGGDTEAFF.

This clone has just one count. This sequence joins TRBV29-1 and TRBJ1-6, with a possible D match to TRBD1 (6 bases). The CDR3 spans 13 residues. Germline CDR1 is SQVTM and CDR2 is ANQGSEA. With 4 bases removed from V and 10 bases from J, the gap between germline ends came to 14 bases. The CDR3 nucleotides are TGCAGCGTTGTGTCAGGGGAAGGGTCACCCCTCCACTTT. Its protein product is CSVVSGEGSPLHF. Full variable domain (outside the CDR3, taken from reference TRBV29-1 and TRBJ1-6): SAVISQKPSRDICQRGTSLTIQCQVDSQVTMMFWYRQQPGQSLTLIATANQGSEATYESGFVIDKFPISRPNLTFSTLTVSNMSPEDSSIYLCSVVSGEGSPLHFGNGTRLTVT.

The rearrangement links TRBV4-1 to TRBJ2-3; D is possibly TRBD1 or TRBD2 (5 bases each). The germline V gene encodes CDR1 MGHRA and CDR2 YSYEKL. Trimming shortened V by 4 bases and J by 6 bases, and 17 bases separated the two germline ends. This CDR3 contains 15 residues. DNA for the CDR3: TGCGCCAGCAGCCCCGGGGCGGTAGTTCTGGATACGCAGTATTTT. This encodes CASSPGAVVLDTQYF.

The gene calls are TRBV9 and TRBJ2-3; D is possibly TRBD1 (5 bases). The CDR3 is 16 residues long. V lost 1 base to trimming and J lost 0 bases, with 12 bases between them. Germline CDR1 and CDR2: SGDLS and YYNGEE. CDR3 protein: CASSVSGRGSTDTQYF. The DNA for the CDR3 is TGTGCCAGCAGCGTATCAGGTAGGGGAAGCACAGATACGCAGTATTTT.

The CDR3 loop reads CAISDGGSSYNSPLHF. CDR3 nucleotide sequence: TGTGCCATCAGTGATGGGGGGAGCTCCTATAATTCACCCCTCCACTTT. V and J are TRBV10-3 and TRBJ1-6; perhaps TRBD1 as D (5 bases). The V gene's germline CDR1 is ENHRY and CDR2 SYGVKD. CDR3 length: 16 residues. Trimming took 3 bases from V and 0 from J, leaving 9 bases between them.

The DNA for the CDR3 is TGTGCCAGCAGTGTGGTAAATCAAGAGACCCAGTACTTC. Translated: CASSVVNQETQYF. The V and J genes are TRBV6-1 and TRBJ2-5; no clear D. The CDR3 loop spans 13 amino acids. The germline V gene has CDR1 MNHNS and CDR2 SASEGT. V lost 4 bases to trimming and J lost 2 bases, with 8 bases between them.

V gene TRBV4-3 combines with J gene TRBJ2-2, with D tentatively TRBD2 (5 bases). V lost 7 bases and J lost 0, with 15 bases in between. The CDR3 loop spans 16 amino acids. Per germline, CDR1 LGHNA and CDR2 YSLEER. The CDR3 loop reads CASTPWLAANTGELFF. The CDR3 bases are TGCGCCAGCACGCCCTGGCTAGCAGCGAACACCGGGGAGCTGTTTTTT.

The CDR3 nucleotides read TGCGCCAGCAGCTTGGGGGACGGATCACCTCACCCTTATGGCTACACCTTC. Protein sequence: CASSLGDGSPHPYGYTF. The J gene is TRBJ1-2, the V gene TRBV5-1; D is perhaps TRBD1 (5 bases). The CDR3 contains 17 residues. The germline gives CDR1 SGHRS, CDR2 YFSETQ. Trimming stripped 0 bases from V and 5 bases from J, with 20 bases between.

The rearrangement uses TRBV19 and TRBJ1-1, with D unclear. Germline V gives CDR1 LNHDA, CDR2 SQIVND (reference sequence). The CDR3 extends over 14 amino acids. V lost 7 bases, J lost 0 bases, and 12 bases lay in between. The CDR3 loop reads CASNSGFLNTEAFF. The CDR3 DNA reads as TGTGCCAGTAATTCGGGTTTTCTGAACACTGAAGCTTTCTTT.

V gene TRBV7-3 combines with J gene TRBJ2-2, with TRBD2 matching over 8 bases. Germline V gene sequence: CDR1 SGHTA, CDR2 FQGTGA. The CDR3 length is 18 residues. Trimming cost V 4 bases and J 4 bases; bases outside gene matches: 14. As DNA, the CDR3 is TGTGCCAGCAGCTCGAGGGGTAGCGGGATCCCCGGCACCGGGGAGCTGTTTTTT. It specifies CASSSRGSGIPGTGELFF.

The chain recombines TRBV9 with TRBJ2-3; D unresolved. The CDR3 sequence is 12 residues long. Germline values: CDR1 SGDLS, CDR2 YYNGEE. V lost 4 bases and J 5 bases, leaving 8 bases between the germline ends. CDR3 DNA: TGTGCCAGCAGCCCCCAGGTAGATACGCAGTATTTT. Its translation: CASSPQVDTQYF.

The chain links TRBV10-2 to TRBJ2-7; TRBD2 matches 9 bases. The CDR3 length is 17 residues. The germline V gene has CDR1 WSHSY and CDR2 SAAADI. With 4 bases clipped from V and 7 bases from J, the junction kept 17 bases outside the gene matches. The CDR3 protein is CASSAPALAGPLWEQYF. The CDR3 coding sequence is TGCGCCAGCAGTGCCCCGGCCCTAGCGGGACCCCTTTGGGAGCAGTACTTC.

This clone has more than one count but fewer than ten. The chain employs TRBV5-6 and TRBJ1-2; the D is unclear. Germline V gene data show CDR1 as SGHDT and CDR2 as YYEEEE. The V end lost 4 bases, the J end lost 3 bases, and 13 bases lay between the germline ends. This CDR3 region has 14 residues. CDR3 sequence: CASSARQRDYGYTF. The DNA of the CDR3 is TGTGCCAGCAGCGCACGTCAGAGGGACTATGGCTACACCTTC.

Only a few counts were recorded for this clone. The rearrangement joins TRBV2 to TRBJ2-7, with 8 positions matching TRBD2. This CDR3 region has 17 residues. The V gene end was trimmed by 2 bases and the J gene end by 3 bases; junction bases not matched to a gene: 12. Germline V gene sequence: CDR1 SNHLY, CDR2 FYNNEI. CDR3 protein: CASSEWGSGATYYEQYF. The CDR3 region has the DNA TGTGCCAGCAGTGAATGGGGTAGCGGGGCGACTTACTACGAGCAGTACTTC.

The V gene is TRBV13, the J gene TRBJ2-7; no clear D. Germline CDR1 PRHDT, CDR2 FYEKMQ (reference sequence). Trimming removed 5 bases at V and 2 bases at J, with 16 bases between. This CDR3 comprises 15 residues. CDR3 loop: CASSDSKIGTYEQYF. CDR3 in DNA: TGTGCCAGCAGCGATTCCAAGATCGGAACCTACGAGCAGTACTTC.

The chain recombines TRBV2 with TRBJ2-7; no firm D call. CDR1 SNHLY and CDR2 FYNNEI come from the germline V gene. The germline V and J ends were trimmed by 1 base and 5 bases, with 12 bases remaining between them. The CDR3 runs to 14 residues. CDR3 region: CASSEGSLSHEQYF. Here the CDR3 DNA reads TGTGCCAGCAGTGAAGGTTCACTTTCCCACGAGCAGTACTTC.

Concerning this clone: Only one base separates this from a far larger clonotype, so it likely reflects a read error. Distinct nucleotide sequences in the sample also encode this CDR3. The V call is TRBV5-4, the J call TRBJ1-1, with 10 nucleotides matching TRBD1. This CDR3 contains 16 residues. Germline lookup yields CDR1 SGHNT and CDR2 YYREEE (reference sequence). The CDR3 protein is CASSLGTGVEDTEAFF. The CDR3 nucleotides are TGCGCCAGCAGCTTGGGGACAGGGGTTGAGGACACTGAAGCTTTCTTT.

The V gene is TRBV4-3, the J gene TRBJ2-7, with 9 bases matching TRBD2. Germline values: CDR1 LGHNA, CDR2 YSLEER. This CDR3 has 16 amino acids. The V gene end was trimmed by 3 bases and the J gene end by 11 bases; junction bases not matched to a gene: 17. CDR3 nucleotide sequence: TGCGCCAGCAGCCAGGAACCGACTAGCGGAGCTTCCGGGAAGTACTTC. As protein: CASSQEPTSGASGKYF.

This chain connects TRBV7-9 to TRBJ1-2; D is perhaps TRBD1 (5 bases). The CDR3 is 15 amino acids. V was shortened by 5 bases and J by 7 bases, with 20 bases between the two germline ends. Germline V gene lookup returns CDR1 SEHNR and CDR2 FQNEAQ (reference sequence). CDR3 sequence (DNA): TGTGCCAGCAGCCTGAGTCGGGGGGAGTGGGCTGGCTACACCTTC. Its protein product is CASSLSRGEWAGYTF.

For this clone: This may come from a read error, since a much larger clone is one base off. Because the CDR3 is missing its conserved closing phenylalanine or tryptophan, this is likely a read error. The chain has TRBV28 and TRBJ2-7, with D perhaps assigned TRBD1 or TRBD2 (6 bases each). The CDR3 is 16 amino acids. Between the trimmed V and J ends, which lost 4 bases and 4 bases, there was a span of 20 bases. Germline lookup yields CDR1 MDHEN and CDR2 SYDVKM. For the CDR3, the DNA is TGTGCCAGCAGTTCCGCCGGTTTCGGGGGCTCGTACGAGCAGTACCTC. Translation gives CASSSAGFGGSYEQYL.